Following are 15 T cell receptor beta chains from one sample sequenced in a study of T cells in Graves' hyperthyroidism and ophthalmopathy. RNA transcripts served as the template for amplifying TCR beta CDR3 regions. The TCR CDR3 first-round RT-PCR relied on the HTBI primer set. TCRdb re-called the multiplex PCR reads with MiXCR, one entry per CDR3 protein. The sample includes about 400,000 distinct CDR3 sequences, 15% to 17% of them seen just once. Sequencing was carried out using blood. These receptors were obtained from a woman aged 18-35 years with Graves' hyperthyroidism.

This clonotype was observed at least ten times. CDR3: CASSSTGQGYEQYF. The CDR3 bases are TGTGCCAGCAGCTCTACGGGACAGGGGTACGAGCAGTACTTC. V is TRBV7-9 and J is TRBJ2-7; TRBD1 aligns across 10 bases. Per the germline V gene, CDR1 is SEHNR and CDR2 is FQNEAQ (reference sequence). Trimming at V came to 4 bases and at J to 4 bases, leaving 4 bases not matched to a gene. The CDR3 runs 14 residues.

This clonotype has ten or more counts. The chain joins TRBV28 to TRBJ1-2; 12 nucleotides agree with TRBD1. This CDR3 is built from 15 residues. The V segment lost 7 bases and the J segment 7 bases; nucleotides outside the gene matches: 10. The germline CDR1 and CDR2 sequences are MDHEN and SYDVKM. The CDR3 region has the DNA TGTGCCAGCAATACCGCCGGGACAGGGGGCCTTGGCTACACCTTC. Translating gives CASNTAGTGGLGYTF.

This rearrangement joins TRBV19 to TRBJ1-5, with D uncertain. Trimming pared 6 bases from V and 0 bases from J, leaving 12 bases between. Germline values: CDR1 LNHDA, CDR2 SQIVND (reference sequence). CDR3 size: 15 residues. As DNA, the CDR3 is TGTGCCAGTAGCGAAGGGATTCTTAGCAATCAGCCCCAGCATTTT. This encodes CASSEGILSNQPQHF.

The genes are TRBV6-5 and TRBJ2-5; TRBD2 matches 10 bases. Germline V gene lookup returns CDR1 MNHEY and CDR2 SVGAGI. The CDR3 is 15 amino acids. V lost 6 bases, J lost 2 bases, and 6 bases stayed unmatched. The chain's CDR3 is CASSYSGGKQETQYF. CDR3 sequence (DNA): TGTGCCAGCAGCTATAGCGGGGGGAAACAAGAGACCCAGTACTTC.

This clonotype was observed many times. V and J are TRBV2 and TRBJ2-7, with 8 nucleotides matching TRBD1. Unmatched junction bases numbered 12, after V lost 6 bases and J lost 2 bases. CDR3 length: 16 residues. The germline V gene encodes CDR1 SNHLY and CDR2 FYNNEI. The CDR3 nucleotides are TGTGCCAGCAGCGCCCACGACAGGGGAGCGGCCTACGAGCAGTACTTC. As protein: CASSAHDRGAAYEQYF.

The CDR3 spells CASKSGGRGYAGELFF. The CDR3 nucleotides read TGTGCCAGCAAATCTGGGGGAAGGGGCTACGCCGGGGAGCTGTTTTTT. This chain links TRBV6-1 with TRBJ2-2; the D gene could be TRBD1 or TRBD2 (5 bases each). V lost 7 bases and J lost 6, with 21 bases in between. Germline V CDR1 and CDR2: MNHNS, SASEGT. This CDR3 has 16 residues.

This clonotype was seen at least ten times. CDR3 in amino acids: CASSPSGGDQETQYF. Written as DNA, the CDR3 is TGTGCCAGCAGCCCCAGCGGGGGTGACCAAGAGACCCAGTACTTC. The rearrangement links TRBV4-2 to TRBJ2-5; TRBD2 agrees at 8 bases. The CDR3 covers 15 residues. Losses at the gene ends were 4 bases for V and 0 bases for J; bases not matched to a gene: 4. Germline V gene lookup returns CDR1 LGHNA and CDR2 YNFKEQ.

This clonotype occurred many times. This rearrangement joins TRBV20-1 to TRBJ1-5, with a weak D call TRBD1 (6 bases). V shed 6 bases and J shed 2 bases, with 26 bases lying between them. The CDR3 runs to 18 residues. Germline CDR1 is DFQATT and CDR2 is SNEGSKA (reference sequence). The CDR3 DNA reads TGCAGTGCACCTCGCGGCGGGCGGGGGGCTTGGGGCAATCAGCCCCAGCATTTT. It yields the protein CSAPRGGRGAWGNQPQHF.

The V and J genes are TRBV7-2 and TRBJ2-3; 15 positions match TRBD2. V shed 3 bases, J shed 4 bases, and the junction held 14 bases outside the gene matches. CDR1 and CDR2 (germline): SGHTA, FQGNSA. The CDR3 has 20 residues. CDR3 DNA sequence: TGTGCCAGCAGCTTGCTTTCCGGACTAGCGGGAGGGCCGAGAGCAGATACGCAGTATTTT. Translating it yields CASSLLSGLAGGPRADTQYF. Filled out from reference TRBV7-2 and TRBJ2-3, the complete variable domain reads GAGVSQSPSNKVTEKGKDVELRCDPISGHTALYWYRQSLGQGLEFLIYFQGNSAPDKSGLPSDRFSAERTGGSVSTLTIQRTQQEDSAVYLCASSLLSGLAGGPRADTQYFGPGTRLTVL.

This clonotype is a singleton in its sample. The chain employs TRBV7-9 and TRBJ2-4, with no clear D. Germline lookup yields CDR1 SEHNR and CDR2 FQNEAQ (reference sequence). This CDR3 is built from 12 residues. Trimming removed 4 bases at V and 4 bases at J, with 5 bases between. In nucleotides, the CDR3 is TGTGCCAGCAGCTCCGATAAAAACATTCAGTACTTC. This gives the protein CASSSDKNIQYF. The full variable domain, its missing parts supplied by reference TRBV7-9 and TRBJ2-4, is DTGVSQNPRHKITKRGQNVTFRCDPISEHNRLYWYRQTLGQGPEFLTYFQNEAQLEKSRLLSDRFSAERPKGSFSTLEIQRTEQGDSAMYLCASSSDKNIQYFGAGTRLSVL.

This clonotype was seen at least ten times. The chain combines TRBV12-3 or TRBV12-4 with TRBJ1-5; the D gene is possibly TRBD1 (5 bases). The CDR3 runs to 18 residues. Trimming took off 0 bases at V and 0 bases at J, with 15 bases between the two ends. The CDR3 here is CASSLALGEGYSNQPQHF. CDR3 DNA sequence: TGTGCCAGCAGTTTAGCGTTAGGGGAAGGATATAGCAATCAGCCCCAGCATTTT.

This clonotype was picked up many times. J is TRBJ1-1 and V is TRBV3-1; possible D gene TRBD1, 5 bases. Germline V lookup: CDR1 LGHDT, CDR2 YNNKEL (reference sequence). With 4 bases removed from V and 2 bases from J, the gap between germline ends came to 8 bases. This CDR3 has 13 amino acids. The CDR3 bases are TGTGCCAGCAGCCCCTGGGACAACACTGAAGCTTTCTTT. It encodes CASSPWDNTEAFF.

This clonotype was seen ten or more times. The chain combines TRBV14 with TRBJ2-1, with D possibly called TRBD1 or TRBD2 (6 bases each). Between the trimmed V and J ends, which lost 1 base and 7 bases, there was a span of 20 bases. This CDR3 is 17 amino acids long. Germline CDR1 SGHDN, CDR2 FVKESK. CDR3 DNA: TGTGCCAGCAGCCAAGCTGGACACCTAAGGGGGGTGAATGAGCAGTTCTTC. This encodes CASSQAGHLRGVNEQFF.

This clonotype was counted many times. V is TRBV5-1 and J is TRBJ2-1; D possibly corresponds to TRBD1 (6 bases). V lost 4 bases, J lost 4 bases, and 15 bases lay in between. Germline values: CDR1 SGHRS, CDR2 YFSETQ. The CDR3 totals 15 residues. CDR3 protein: CASSLQGGLYNEQFF. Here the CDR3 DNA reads TGCGCCAGCAGCCTACAGGGCGGCCTTTACAATGAGCAGTTCTTC.

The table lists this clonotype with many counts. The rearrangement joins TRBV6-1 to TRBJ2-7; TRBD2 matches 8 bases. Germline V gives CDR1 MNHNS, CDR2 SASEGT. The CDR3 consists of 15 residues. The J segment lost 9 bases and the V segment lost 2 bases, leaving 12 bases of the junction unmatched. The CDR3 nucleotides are TGTGCCAGCAGTGAAAGCGGGAGACAGCTTACGGGGCAGTACTTC. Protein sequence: CASSESGRQLTGQYF.